This entry concerns a single TCR beta chain. Its antigen is undetermined. The record originates from a study of post-analysis software for immune sequencing data. Overall study context: The study covered relapsing-remitting, secondary progressive and progressive-relapsing courses of multiple sclerosis. Whole-study findings and limits: Controls showed significantly higher normalized Chao1 diversity than did multiple sclerosis patients. Patients carried roughly five TRBV segments more frequently than controls did, and TRBV5-6, TRBV5-1 and TRBV20-1 were among them. Pronounced co-clustering by F measure was evident among identically batched samples.

V lost 0 bases to trimming and J lost 3 bases; unmatched junction nucleotides: 12. From germline, CDR1 is DFQATT and CDR2 SNEGSKA (reference sequence). The CDR3 runs 18 residues. cDNA libraries for TCR beta contained unique molecular identifiers. cDNA molecules numbering some 500,000 came from roughly 1.1 to 9.2 million T cells. MiXCR was run by TCRdb on the PCR reads, yielding one entry per CDR3 protein. The top ten clones hold approximately 4.4% of a sample with some 800,000 distinct CDR3 sequences, about 43% of them seen once. The chain recombines TRBV20-1 with TRBJ2-1, with 9 bases lining up with TRBD2. The sequencing sample was made of blood. The TCR comes from a girl aged 10 to 17 with multiple sclerosis. The CDR3 region has the DNA TGCAGTGCTAGAGATCCGCCCGGTGCGGGAGGGGACTACAATGAGCAGTTCTTC. As protein: CSARDPPGAGGDYNEQFF.